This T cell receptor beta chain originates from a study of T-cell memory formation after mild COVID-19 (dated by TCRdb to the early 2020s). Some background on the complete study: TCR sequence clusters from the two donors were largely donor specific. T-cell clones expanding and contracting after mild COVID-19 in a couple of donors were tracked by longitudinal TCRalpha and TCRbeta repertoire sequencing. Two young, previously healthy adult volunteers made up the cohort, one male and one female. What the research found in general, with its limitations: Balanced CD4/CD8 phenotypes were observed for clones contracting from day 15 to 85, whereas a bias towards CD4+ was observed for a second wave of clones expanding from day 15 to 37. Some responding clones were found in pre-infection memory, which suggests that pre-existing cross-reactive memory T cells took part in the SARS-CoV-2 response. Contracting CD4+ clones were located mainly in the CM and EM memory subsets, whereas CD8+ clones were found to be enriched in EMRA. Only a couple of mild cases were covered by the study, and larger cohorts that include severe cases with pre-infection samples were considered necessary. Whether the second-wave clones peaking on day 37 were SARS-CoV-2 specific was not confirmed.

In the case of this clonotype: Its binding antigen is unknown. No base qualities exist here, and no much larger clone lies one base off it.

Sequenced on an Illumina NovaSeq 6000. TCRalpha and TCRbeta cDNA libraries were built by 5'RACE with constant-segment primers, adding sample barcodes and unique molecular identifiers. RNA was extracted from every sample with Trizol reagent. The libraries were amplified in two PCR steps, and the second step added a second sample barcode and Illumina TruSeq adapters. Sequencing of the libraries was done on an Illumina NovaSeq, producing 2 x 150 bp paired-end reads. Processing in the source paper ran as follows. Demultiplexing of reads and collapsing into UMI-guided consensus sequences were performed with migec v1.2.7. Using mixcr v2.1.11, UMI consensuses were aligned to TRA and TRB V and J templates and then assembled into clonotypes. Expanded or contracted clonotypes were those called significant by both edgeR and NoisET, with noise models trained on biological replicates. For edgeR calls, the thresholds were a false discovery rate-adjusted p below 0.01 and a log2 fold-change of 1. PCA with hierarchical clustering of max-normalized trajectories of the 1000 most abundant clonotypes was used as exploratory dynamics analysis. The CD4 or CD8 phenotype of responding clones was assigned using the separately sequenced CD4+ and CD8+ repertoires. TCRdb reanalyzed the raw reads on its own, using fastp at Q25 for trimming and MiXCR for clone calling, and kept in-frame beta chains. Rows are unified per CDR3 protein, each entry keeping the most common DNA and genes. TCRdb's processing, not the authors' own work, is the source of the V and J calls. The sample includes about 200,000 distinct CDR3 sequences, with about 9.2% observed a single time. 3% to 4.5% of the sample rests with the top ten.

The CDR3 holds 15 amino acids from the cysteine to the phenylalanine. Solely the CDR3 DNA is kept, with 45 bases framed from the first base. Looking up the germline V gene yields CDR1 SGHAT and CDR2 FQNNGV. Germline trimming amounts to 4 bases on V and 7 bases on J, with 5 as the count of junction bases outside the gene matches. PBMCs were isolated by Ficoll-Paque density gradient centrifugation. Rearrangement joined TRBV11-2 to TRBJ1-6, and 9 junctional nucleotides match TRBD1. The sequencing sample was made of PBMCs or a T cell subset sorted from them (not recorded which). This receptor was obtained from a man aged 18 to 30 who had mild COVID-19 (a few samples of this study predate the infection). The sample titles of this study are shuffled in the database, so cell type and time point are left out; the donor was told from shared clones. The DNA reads TGTGCCAGCAGCTACCAAGGACAGGGGAATTCACCCCTCCACTTT. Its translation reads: CASSYQGQGNSPLHF.